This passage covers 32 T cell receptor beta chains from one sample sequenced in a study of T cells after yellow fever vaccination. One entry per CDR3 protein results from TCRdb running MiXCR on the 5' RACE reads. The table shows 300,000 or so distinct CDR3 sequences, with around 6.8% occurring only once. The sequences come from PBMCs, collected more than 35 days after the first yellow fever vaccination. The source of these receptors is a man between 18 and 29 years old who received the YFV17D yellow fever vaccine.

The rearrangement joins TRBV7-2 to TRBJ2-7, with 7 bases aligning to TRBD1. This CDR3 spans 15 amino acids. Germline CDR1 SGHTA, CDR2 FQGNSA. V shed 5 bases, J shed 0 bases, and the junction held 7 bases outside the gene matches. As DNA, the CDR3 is TGTGCCAGCAGCCCTGGACAGGAAAGCTCCTACGAGCAGTACGTC. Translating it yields CASSPGQESSYEQYV.

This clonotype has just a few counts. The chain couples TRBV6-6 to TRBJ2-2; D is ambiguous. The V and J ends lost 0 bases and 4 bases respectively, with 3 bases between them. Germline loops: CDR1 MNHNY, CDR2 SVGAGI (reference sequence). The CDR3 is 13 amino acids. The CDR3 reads CASSYSATGELFF. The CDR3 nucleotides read TGTGCCAGCAGTTACTCAGCCACCGGGGAGCTGTTTTTT.

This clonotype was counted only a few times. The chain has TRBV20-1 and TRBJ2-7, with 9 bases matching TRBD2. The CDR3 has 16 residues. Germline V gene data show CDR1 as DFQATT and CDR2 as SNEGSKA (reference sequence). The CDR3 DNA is TGCTGTGCTAGAGCCCCGGGGGGACTAGCCAACTACGAGCAGTACGTC. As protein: CCARAPGGLANYEQYV.

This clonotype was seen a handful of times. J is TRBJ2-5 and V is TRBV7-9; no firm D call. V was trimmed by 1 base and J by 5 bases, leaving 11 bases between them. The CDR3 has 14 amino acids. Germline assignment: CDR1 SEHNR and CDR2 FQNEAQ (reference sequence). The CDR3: CASSLDTPRETQYF. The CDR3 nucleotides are TGTGCCAGCAGCTTAGACACCCCACGGGAGACCCAGTACTTC.

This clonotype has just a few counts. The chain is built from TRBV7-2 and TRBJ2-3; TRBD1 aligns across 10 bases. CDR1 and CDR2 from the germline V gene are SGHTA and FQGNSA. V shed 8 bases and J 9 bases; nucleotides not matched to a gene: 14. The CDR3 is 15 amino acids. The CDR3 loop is CASYDQGQGSRTQYF. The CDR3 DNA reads TGTGCCAGCTACGACCAGGGACAGGGGTCCCGAACGCAGTATTTT.

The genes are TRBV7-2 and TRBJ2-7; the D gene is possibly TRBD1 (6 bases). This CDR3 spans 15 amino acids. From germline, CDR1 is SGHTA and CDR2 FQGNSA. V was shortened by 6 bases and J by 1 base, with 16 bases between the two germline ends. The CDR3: CASRFQGIPSYEQYF. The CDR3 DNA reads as TGTGCCAGCAGATTTCAGGGGATACCATCCTACGAGCAGTACTTC.

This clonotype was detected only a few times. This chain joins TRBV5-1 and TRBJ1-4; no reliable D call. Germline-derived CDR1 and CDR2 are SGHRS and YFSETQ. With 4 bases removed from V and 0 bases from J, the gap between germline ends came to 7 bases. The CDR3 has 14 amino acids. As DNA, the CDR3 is TGCGCCAGCAGCCATGAAACAACTAATGAAAAACTGTTTTTT. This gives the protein CASSHETTNEKLFF.

This CDR3 reads CSVNWGERLNTEAFF. CDR3 nucleotides: TGCAGCGTAAATTGGGGGGAGAGGTTAAACACTGAAGCTTTCTTT. V usage is TRBV29-1 and J usage is TRBJ1-1; D is possibly TRBD1 (5 bases). In germline, CDR1 is SQVTM, CDR2 ANQGSEA. The CDR3 has 15 amino acids. Trimming took off 6 bases at V and 2 bases at J, with 19 bases between the two ends. Supplemented by reference TRBV29-1 and TRBJ1-1, the full variable domain reads SAVISQKPSRDICQRGTSLTIQCQVDSQVTMMFWYRQQPGQSLTLIATANQGSEATYESGFVIDKFPISRPNLTFSTLTVSNMSPEDSSIYLCSVNWGERLNTEAFFGQGTRLTVV.

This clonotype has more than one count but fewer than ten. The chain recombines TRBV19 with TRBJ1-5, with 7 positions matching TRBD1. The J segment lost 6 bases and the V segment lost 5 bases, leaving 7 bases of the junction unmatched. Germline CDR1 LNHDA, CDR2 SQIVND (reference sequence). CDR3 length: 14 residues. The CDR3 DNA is TGTGCCAGTAGTGGAAACAGGGGACTTCAGCCCCAGCATTTT. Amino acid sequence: CASSGNRGLQPQHF.

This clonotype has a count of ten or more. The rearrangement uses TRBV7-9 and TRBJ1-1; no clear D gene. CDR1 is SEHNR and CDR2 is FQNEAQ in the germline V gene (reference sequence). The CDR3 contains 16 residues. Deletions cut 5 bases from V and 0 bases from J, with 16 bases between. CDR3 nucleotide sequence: TGTGCCAGCAGCCCGACCTCGGGCAGTATGAACACTGAAGCTTTCTTT. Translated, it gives CASSPTSGSMNTEAFF.

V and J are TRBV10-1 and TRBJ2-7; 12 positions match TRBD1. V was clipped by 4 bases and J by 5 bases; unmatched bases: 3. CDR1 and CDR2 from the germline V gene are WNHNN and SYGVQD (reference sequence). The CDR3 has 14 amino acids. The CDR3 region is CASSAGQGANEQYV. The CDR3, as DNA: TGCGCCAGCAGTGCGGGACAGGGGGCAAACGAGCAGTACGTC.

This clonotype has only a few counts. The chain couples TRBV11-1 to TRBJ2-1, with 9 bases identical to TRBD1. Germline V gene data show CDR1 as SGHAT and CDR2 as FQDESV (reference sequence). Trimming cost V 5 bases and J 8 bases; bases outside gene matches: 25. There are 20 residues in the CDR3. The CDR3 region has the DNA TGTGCCAGCAGCGCCTTAAATCTTCGGGCGCGGGACAGGGTAGGGGATGAGCAGTTCTTC. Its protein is CASSALNLRARDRVGDEQFF. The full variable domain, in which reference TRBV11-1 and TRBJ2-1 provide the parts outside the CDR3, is EAEVAQSPRYKITEKSQAVAFWCDPISGHATLYWYRQILGQGPELLVQFQDESVVDDSQLPKDRFSAERLKGVDSTLKIQPAELGDSAMYLCASSALNLRARDRVGDEQFFGPGTRLTVL.

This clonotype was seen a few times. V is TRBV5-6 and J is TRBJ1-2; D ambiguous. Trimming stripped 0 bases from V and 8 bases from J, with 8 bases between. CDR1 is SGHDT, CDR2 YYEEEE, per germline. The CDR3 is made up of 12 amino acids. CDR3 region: CASSLEFRGYTF. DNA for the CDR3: TGTGCCAGCAGCTTGGAGTTCCGGGGCTACACCTTC.

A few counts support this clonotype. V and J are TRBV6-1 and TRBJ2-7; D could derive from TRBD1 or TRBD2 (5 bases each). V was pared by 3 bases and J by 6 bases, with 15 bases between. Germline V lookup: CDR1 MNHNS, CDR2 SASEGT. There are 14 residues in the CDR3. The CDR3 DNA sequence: TGTGCCAGCAGTGAGAGGGACCATAGGGCCGAGCAGTACGTC. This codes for CASSERDHRAEQYV.

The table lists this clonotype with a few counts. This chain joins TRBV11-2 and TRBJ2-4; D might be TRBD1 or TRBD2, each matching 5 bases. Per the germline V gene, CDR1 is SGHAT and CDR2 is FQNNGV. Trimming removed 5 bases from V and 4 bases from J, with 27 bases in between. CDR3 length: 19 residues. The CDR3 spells CASSHGPGPSTRGKNIQYF. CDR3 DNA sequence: TGTGCCAGCAGCCACGGACCGGGTCCGTCTACTAGGGGTAAAAACATTCAGTACTTC. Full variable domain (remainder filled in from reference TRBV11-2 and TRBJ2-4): EAGVAQSPRYKIIEKRQSVAFWCNPISGHATLYWYQQILGQGPKLLIQFQNNGVVDDSQLPKDRFSAERLKGVDSTLKIQPAKLEDSAVYLCASSHGPGPSTRGKNIQYFGAGTRLSVL.

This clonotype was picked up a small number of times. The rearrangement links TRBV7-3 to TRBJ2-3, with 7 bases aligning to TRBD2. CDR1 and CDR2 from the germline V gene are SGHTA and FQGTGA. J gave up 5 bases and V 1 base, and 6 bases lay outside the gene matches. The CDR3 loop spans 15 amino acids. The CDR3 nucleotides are TGTGCCAGCAGCTTAAGAGCGGGGAGGGGAGATACGCAGTATTTT. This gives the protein CASSLRAGRGDTQYF.

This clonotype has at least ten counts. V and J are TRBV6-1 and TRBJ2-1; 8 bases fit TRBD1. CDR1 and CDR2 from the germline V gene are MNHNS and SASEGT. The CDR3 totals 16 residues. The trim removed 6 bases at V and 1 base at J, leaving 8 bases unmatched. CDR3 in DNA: TGTGCCAGCAGCCCCGGACAGGGTTCGTCCTACAATGAGCAGTTCTTC. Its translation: CASSPGQGSSYNEQFF.

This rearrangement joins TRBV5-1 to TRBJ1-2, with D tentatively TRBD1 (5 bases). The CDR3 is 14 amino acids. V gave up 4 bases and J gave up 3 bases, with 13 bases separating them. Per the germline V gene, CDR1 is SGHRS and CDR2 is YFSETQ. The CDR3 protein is CASSARGGDYGYTF. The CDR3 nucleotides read TGCGCCAGCAGCGCCCGTGGGGGGGACTATGGCTACACCTTC.

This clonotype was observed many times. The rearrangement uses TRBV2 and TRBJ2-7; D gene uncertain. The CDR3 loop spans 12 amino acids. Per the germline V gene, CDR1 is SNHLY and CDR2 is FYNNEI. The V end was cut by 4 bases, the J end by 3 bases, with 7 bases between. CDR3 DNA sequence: TGTGCCAGCAGTGTTGTAAGCTACGAGCAGTACGTC. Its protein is CASSVVSYEQYV.

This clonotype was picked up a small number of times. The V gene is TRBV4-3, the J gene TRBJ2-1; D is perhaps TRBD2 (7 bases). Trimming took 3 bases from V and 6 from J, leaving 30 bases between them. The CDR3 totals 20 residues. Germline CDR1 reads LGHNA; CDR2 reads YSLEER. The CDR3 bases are TGCGCCAGCAGCCACCGGAGTGGGGGGGGCACTGGTCCGAGCCCCAATGAGCAGTTCTTC. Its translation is CASSHRSGGGTGPSPNEQFF.

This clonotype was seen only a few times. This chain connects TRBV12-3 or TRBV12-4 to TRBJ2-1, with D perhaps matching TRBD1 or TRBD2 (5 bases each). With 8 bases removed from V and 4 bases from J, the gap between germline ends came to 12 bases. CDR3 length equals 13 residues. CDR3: CASEFEGYNEQFF. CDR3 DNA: TGTGCCAGCGAATTTGAGGGGTACAATGAGCAGTTCTTC.

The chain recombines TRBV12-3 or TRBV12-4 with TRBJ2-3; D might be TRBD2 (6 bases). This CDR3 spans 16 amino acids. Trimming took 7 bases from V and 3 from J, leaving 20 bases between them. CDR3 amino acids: CASKRRERELTDTQYF. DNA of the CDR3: TGTGCCAGCAAAAGGAGGGAAAGAGAGTTGACAGATACGCAGTATTTT.

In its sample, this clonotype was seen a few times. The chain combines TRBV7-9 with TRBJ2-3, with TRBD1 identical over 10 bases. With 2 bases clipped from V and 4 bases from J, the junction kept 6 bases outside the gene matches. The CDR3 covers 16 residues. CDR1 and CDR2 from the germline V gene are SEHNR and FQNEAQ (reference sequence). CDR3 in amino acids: CASSLLGQGMADTQYF. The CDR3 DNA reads TGTGCCAGCAGCTTACTGGGACAGGGGATGGCAGATACGCAGTATTTT.

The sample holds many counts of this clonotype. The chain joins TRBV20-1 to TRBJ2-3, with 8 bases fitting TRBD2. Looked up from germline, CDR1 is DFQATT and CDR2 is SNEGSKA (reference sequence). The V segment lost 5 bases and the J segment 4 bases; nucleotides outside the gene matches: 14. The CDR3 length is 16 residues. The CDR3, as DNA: TGCAGTGCTCCCCAACGGGGGGGAAGAGGTTCAGATACGCAGTATTTT. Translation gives CSAPQRGGRGSDTQYF.

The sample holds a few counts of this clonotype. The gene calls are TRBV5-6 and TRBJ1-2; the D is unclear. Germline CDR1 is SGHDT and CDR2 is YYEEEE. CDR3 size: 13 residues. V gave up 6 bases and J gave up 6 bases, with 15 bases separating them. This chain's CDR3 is CASISTLRHGYTF. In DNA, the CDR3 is TGTGCCAGCATTTCGACTTTGAGGCATGGCTACACCTTC.

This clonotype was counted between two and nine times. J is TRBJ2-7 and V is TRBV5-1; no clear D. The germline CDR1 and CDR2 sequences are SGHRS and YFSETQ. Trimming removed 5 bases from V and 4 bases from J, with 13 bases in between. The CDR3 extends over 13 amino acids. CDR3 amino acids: CASRKDGRYEQYF. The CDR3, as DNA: TGCGCCAGCAGAAAGGACGGACGGTACGAGCAGTACTTC.

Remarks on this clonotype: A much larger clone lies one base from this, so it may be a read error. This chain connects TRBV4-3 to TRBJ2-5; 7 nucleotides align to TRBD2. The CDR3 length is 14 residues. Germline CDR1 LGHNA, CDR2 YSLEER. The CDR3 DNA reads TGCGCCAGCAGCGAAGATAGGTGGGGGGGGGCCCAGTACTTC. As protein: CASSEDRWGGAQYF.

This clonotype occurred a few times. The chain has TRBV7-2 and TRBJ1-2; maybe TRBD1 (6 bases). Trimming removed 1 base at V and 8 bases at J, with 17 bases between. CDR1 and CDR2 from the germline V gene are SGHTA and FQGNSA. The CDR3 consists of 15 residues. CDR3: CASSLGIGQLTGYTF. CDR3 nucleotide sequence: TGTGCCAGCAGCTTAGGCATCGGACAGCTCACCGGCTACACCTTC.

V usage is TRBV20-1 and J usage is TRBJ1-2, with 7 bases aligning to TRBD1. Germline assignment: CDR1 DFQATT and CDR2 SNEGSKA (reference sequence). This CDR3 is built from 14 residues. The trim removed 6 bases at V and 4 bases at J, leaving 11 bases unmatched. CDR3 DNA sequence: TGCAGTGCAAGGGACTCGGGACAGCTCTATGGCTACACCTTC. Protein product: CSARDSGQLYGYTF.

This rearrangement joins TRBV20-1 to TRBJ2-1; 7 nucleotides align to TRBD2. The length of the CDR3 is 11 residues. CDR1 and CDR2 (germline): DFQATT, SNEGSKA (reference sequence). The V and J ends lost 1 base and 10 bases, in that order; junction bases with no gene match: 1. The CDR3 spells CSARAGGEQFF. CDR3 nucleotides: TGCAGTGCTAGAGCCGGGGGGGAGCAGTTCTTC.

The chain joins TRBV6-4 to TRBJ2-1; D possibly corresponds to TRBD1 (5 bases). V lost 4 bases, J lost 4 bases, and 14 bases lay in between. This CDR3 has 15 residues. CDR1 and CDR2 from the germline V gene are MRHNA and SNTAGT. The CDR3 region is CASSVRGEIYNEQFF. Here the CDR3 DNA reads TGTGCCAGCAGTGTAAGGGGCGAAATTTACAATGAGCAGTTCTTC.

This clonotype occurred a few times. The CDR3 region has the DNA TGCGCCAGCAGCCTAGCGGCCGGGCCATCGAACACCGGGGAGCTGTTTTTT. Encoded protein: CASSLAAGPSNTGELFF. The J gene is TRBJ2-2, the V gene TRBV4-3; maybe TRBD2 (6 bases). Germline lookup yields CDR1 LGHNA and CDR2 YSLEER. Trimming removed 4 bases at V and 0 bases at J, with 15 bases between. The CDR3 is made up of 17 amino acids.